Listed here are 21 T cell receptor beta chains from one sample, sequenced in a study of blood T cells in healthy people across ages. A second PCR of roughly 6 to 12 cycles used a sample-barcoded 5' primer and a J-beta primer mix. MiXCR, applied by TCRdb to the 5' RACE reads, yields one record per CDR3 protein. The sample has fewer than 2 million distinct CDR3 sequences; about two fifths are singletons. The specimen was blood. These receptors all come from a human donor in good health.

V is TRBV3-1 and J is TRBJ2-3; D possibly matches TRBD1 or TRBD2 (5 bases each). The V end was cut by 1 base, the J end by 12 bases, with 8 bases between. Per germline, CDR1 LGHDT and CDR2 YNNKEL (reference sequence). The CDR3 spans 11 residues. For the CDR3, the DNA is TGTGCCAGCAGCCAAGGGGGACCCCAGTATTTT. Its protein product is CASSQGGPQYF.

The chain couples TRBV3-1 to TRBJ1-1; no firm D call. The CDR3 contains 14 residues. Trimming removed 6 bases at V and 5 bases at J, with 16 bases between. Germline assignment: CDR1 LGHDT and CDR2 YNNKEL (reference sequence). CDR3 sequence: CASSSVLTGTEAFF. CDR3 in DNA: TGTGCCAGCAGTTCGGTCCTAACTGGGACTGAAGCTTTCTTT.

The chain couples TRBV20-1 to TRBJ2-3, with 10 bases lining up with TRBD2. The CDR3 totals 14 residues. The junction had 6 bases not matched to a gene; V was cut back by 5 bases and J by 4 bases. Per germline, CDR1 DFQATT and CDR2 SNEGSKA (reference sequence). The chain's CDR3 is CSAFLAGASDTQYF. CDR3 sequence (DNA): TGCAGTGCTTTTCTAGCGGGGGCCTCAGATACGCAGTATTTT.

This clonotype was picked up a small number of times. The chain joins TRBV20-1 to TRBJ2-2; TRBD2 matches at 11 bases. The germline CDR1 and CDR2 sequences are DFQATT and SNEGSKA (reference sequence). The length of the CDR3 is 18 residues. V trimming: 0 bases; J trimming: 0 bases; junction bases outside the gene matches: 6. CDR3 nucleotides: TGCAGTGCTAGAGATCCGCTAGCGGGGGGCCCGAACACCGGGGAGCTGTTTTTT. Residues: CSARDPLAGGPNTGELFF.

The V call is TRBV6-4, the J call TRBJ2-1; 8 bases agree with TRBD2. The germline V gene encodes CDR1 MRHNA and CDR2 SNTAGT. The ends lost 0 bases at V and 8 bases at J; junction bases unmatched: 3. The length of the CDR3 is 14 residues. The chain's CDR3 is CASSDSTGGHEQFF. The CDR3 nucleotides read TGTGCCAGCAGTGACTCGACGGGGGGGCATGAGCAGTTCTTC.

CDR3 protein: CASSNTERQPQHF. CDR3 DNA sequence: TGTGCCAGCAGTAACACCGAACGCCAGCCCCAGCATTTT. The chain carries TRBV12-3 or TRBV12-4 and TRBJ1-5; D is undetermined. The CDR3 has 13 residues. Trimming pared 5 bases from V and 7 bases from J, leaving 12 bases between.

The genes are TRBV5-1 and TRBJ1-2; the D gene is possibly TRBD1 (5 bases). V was cut by 4 bases and J by 8 bases, with 21 bases left in between. Germline values: CDR1 SGHRS, CDR2 YFSETQ. The CDR3 is 15 residues long. For the CDR3, the DNA is TGCGCCAGCAGCCTAAGGCCGACAGCAGATGGGGGCTACACCTTC. Translating it yields CASSLRPTADGGYTF.

The V and J genes are TRBV12-3 or TRBV12-4 and TRBJ1-2; D possibly corresponds to TRBD1 (5 bases). V lost 8 bases and J lost 5, with 24 bases in between. The CDR3 is 16 amino acids. The CDR3: CASGLQSRAYPYGYTF. CDR3 nucleotides: TGTGCCAGCGGACTACAAAGCAGGGCCTATCCTTATGGCTACACCTTC.

CDR3 sequence (DNA): TGTGCCATCAGTGAGGACAGGATGACCGCCAAAAACATTCAGTACTTC. It encodes CAISEDRMTAKNIQYF. The rearrangement joins TRBV10-3 to TRBJ2-4, with D perhaps TRBD1 (6 bases). There are 16 residues in the CDR3. The ends were cut back, 2 bases at V and 1 base at J, with 12 bases in the middle. Per germline, CDR1 ENHRY and CDR2 SYGVKD.

This clonotype has just a few counts. The chain is built from TRBV3-1 and TRBJ2-4; 7 bases align to TRBD1. The DNA end favors TRBJ2-7, so the J call may be wrong. The CDR3 spans 15 residues. CDR1 is LGHDT, CDR2 YNNKEL, per germline (reference sequence). The CDR3 region is CASSRRQGRTDEQYF. Here the CDR3 DNA reads TGTGCCAGCAGCAGGCGACAGGGTAGGACTGACGAGCAGTACTTC.

This chain joins TRBV4-2 and TRBJ2-3; tentatively, D is TRBD2 (5 bases). V lost 2 bases, J lost 0 bases, and 12 bases lay in between. The CDR3 loop spans 16 amino acids. Germline V lookup: CDR1 LGHNA, CDR2 YNFKEQ. CDR3 in amino acids: CASSQRNPGSTDTQYF. The CDR3 nucleotides are TGTGCCAGCAGCCAACGGAACCCGGGAAGCACAGATACGCAGTATTTT.

The CDR3 DNA follows: TGTGCCAGCAGTTTCAGGAGGAAGGTTCAGCCCCAGCATTTT. Residues: CASSFRRKVQPQHF. The V gene is TRBV28, the J gene TRBJ1-5; D is unresolved. CDR1 MDHEN and CDR2 SYDVKM come from the germline V gene. The CDR3 length is 14 residues. Trimming left V 3 bases short and J 6 bases short, with 12 bases between.

The gene calls are TRBV29-1 and TRBJ1-2; maybe TRBD1 (5 bases). CDR1 and CDR2 from the germline V gene are SQVTM and ANQGSEA. This CDR3 spans 12 amino acids. V gave up 5 bases and J gave up 8 bases, with 15 bases separating them. CDR3 protein: CSVRGGGTGYTF. The CDR3 DNA follows: TGCAGCGTTAGGGGTGGGGGTACCGGCTACACCTTC.

This chain uses TRBV5-1 with TRBJ1-3; D gene uncertain. V dropped 0 bases and J dropped 2 bases, with 6 bases sitting between them. The CDR3 extends over 14 amino acids. Germline lookup yields CDR1 SGHRS and CDR2 YFSETQ. The CDR3 DNA is TGCGCCAGCAGCTTGGGAGCAACTGGAAACACCATATATTTT. Amino acid sequence: CASSLGATGNTIYF.

This clonotype has just a few counts. The chain carries TRBV6-5 and TRBJ2-7, with TRBD1 matching over 9 bases. The V gene end was trimmed by 3 bases and the J gene end by 7 bases; junction bases not matched to a gene: 4. The germline V gene encodes CDR1 MNHEY and CDR2 SVGAGI. This CDR3 has 13 amino acids. The CDR3 coding sequence is TGTGCCAGCAGTTATCGGACAGGGGTTGAGCAGTACTTC. Its translation is CASSYRTGVEQYF.

The chain employs TRBV20-1 and TRBJ1-4; no firm D call. V was cut by 5 bases and J by 8 bases, with 21 bases left in between. The V gene's germline CDR1 is DFQATT and CDR2 SNEGSKA (reference sequence). This CDR3 region has 15 residues. CDR3 bases: TGCAGTGCTTCAAAAGGAGGGCGATGGGAAGAAAAACTGTTTTTT. It encodes CSASKGGRWEEKLFF.

Many counts were recorded for this clonotype. The germline gene is not matched at one end of the junction; a read error may be the cause. The chain has TRBV5-1 and TRBJ2-5; TRBD1 agrees at 9 bases. Germline V CDR1 and CDR2: SGHRS, YFSETQ. CDR3 size: 14 residues. The CDR3 coding sequence is TGTGCCAGCAGCCTAGGGACAGGGACGGAGACCCAGTACTTC. As protein: CASSLGTGTETQYF.

V is TRBV20-1 and J is TRBJ1-2; D is uncertain. Per germline, CDR1 DFQATT and CDR2 SNEGSKA (reference sequence). Trimming left V 3 bases short and J 4 bases short, with 18 bases between. The CDR3 is made up of 15 amino acids. The CDR3 DNA is TGCAGTGCTAGTATAGACATGAGTTGGGTCTATGGCTACACCTTC. The encoded protein is CSASIDMSWVYGYTF.

In this sample, this clonotype turned up a few times. The J gene is TRBJ1-2, the V gene TRBV7-9; no firm D call. CDR3 length equals 13 residues. V was pared by 5 bases and J by 8 bases, with 15 bases between. CDR1 and CDR2 from the germline V gene are SEHNR and FQNEAQ (reference sequence). CDR3 region: CASSRDPHEGYTF. DNA of the CDR3: TGTGCCAGCAGCCGCGACCCACATGAGGGCTACACCTTC.

V is TRBV6-5 and J is TRBJ1-2, with D maybe TRBD1 (6 bases). V dropped 6 bases and J dropped 4 bases, with 12 bases sitting between them. Germline V CDR1 and CDR2: MNHEY, SVGAGI. This CDR3 has 13 residues. CDR3 nucleotides: TGTGCCAGCAGGAAGGGGGGCCCCTATGGCTACACCTTC. Its translation is CASRKGGPYGYTF.

This clonotype was recorded many times. The J gene is TRBJ2-1, the V gene TRBV20-1; 9 positions agree with TRBD2. The CDR3 sequence is 13 residues long. Germline assignment: CDR1 DFQATT and CDR2 SNEGSKA (reference sequence). V lost 3 bases and J lost 6; bases outside the gene matches: 3. The CDR3 DNA is TGCAGTGCTAGTAGCGGGGGAACCAATGAGCAGTTCTTC. It specifies CSASSGGTNEQFF.